Described below is a single TCR beta chain sequence and its context. The antigen remains undetermined. The data derive from a study of CD8 T cells in ankylosing spondylitis. Study-wide points: Past studies reported some motif variants in reactive arthritis synovial fluid and blood.

TCRdb reprocessed the 5' RACE reads with MiXCR, giving one entry per CDR3 protein. The profile shows 31,000 or so distinct CDR3 sequences, about 30% of them singletons. V lost 0 bases to trimming and J lost 3 bases, with 6 bases between them. Germline CDR1 SEHNR, CDR2 FQNEAQ (reference sequence). The CDR3 spans 13 residues. The receptor was derived from a male donor with ankylosing spondylitis. The source material was synovial fluid, either unsorted or a sorted T cell fraction (not recorded which). The chain is built from TRBV7-9 and TRBJ2-7; D is undetermined. The DNA for the CDR3 is TGTGCCAGCAGCTTAGCCGGCGGCTACGAGCAGTACTTC. Translating it yields CASSLAGGYEQYF.